This TCR beta chain was obtained from a study of T-cell reconstitution after alpha-beta-depleted transplantation in children. The authors prepared the TCRbeta library with unique molecular identifiers. Using its own MiXCR run on the PCR reads, TCRdb lists one record per CDR3 protein. The table includes around 490,000 distinct CDR3 sequences, about 10% detected once. In this sample, this clonotype turned up a few times. The target antigen is unknown. Whole-study findings and limits: At one year after transplant, newly produced T cells mostly accounted for T-cell counts and diversity. Expanded graft clones numbering several hundred reportedly gave rise to alpha-beta T cells about two months after transplant. There were some patients whose high TCRbeta diversity at day 60 came from surviving recipient T cells and thymic progenitors.

Here the sequenced sample was PBMCs, mostly from graft donor cells, taken 180 days after TCRalphabeta/CD19-depleted stem cell transplant. This clonotype was sampled from a female patient younger than 10 who had a stem cell transplant for aplastic anemia, so the T cells may come from the graft donor.

The CDR3 region is CASSPGTGGAGYIQYF. In DNA, the CDR3 is TGTGCCAGCAGTCCCGGGACAGGGGGCGCCGGCTACATTCAGTACTTC. The chain recombines TRBV27 with TRBJ2-4; 12 bases match TRBD1. V gave up 5 bases and J gave up 8 bases; unmatched junction bases: 10. CDR1 is MNHEY, CDR2 SMNVEV, per germline (reference sequence). The CDR3 has 16 amino acids.